The clone carrying this T cell receptor beta chain was counted once. These data originate in a study of blood T cell repertoires in COVID-19. The repertoire was sequenced with immunoSEQ multiplex PCR; TCRdb's copy has only in-frame clones and lacks some. This table holds approximately 230,000 clones, approximately 90% found once. The CDR3 contains 15 residues. Germline V gene sequence: CDR1 GTSNPN, CDR2 SVGIG (reference sequence). Trimming stripped 1 base from V and 2 bases from J, with 14 bases between. The V gene is TRBV30, the J gene TRBJ2-5; a possible D gene is TRBD2 (6 bases). Sample: PBMCs or T cells enriched from blood (not recorded which). This sequence was found in a woman aged 25 to 39 who had recovered from COVID-19. This CDR3 reads CAWSAGLGRQETQYF. CDR3 bases: TGTGCCTGGAGTGCCGGGTTGGGGAGGCAAGAGACCCAGTACTTC.